This entry concerns a single T cell receptor beta chain. It is likely a read error, because the conserved phenylalanine at the end of the CDR3 is missing. V was shortened by 2 bases and J by 7 bases, with 14 bases between the two germline ends. In germline, CDR1 is GTSNPN, CDR2 SVGIG (reference sequence). The CDR3 has 13 residues. This sample was included in a study of Graves' ophthalmopathy and Graves' hyperthyroidism. Transcripts of RNA were the source for amplifying TCR beta CDR3 regions. First-round RT-PCR with HTBI primers preceded a second-round multiplex PCR. TCRdb passed the multiplex PCR reads through MiXCR, listing each CDR3 protein once. The top ten hold approximately 6.5% of the sample, which has hundreds of thousands of distinct CDR3 sequences, about 20% seen once.

Sequencing input: peripheral blood. The origin of this receptor is a woman under 30 with stable Graves' hyperthyroidism. Some clones in this sample may be carry-over from other donors' samples. The chain links TRBV30 to TRBJ1-1; D is undetermined. CDR3 coding DNA: TGTGCCTGGAGTCCTCAGCCTCGGAGTGAAGCTTTCTAT. Protein product: CAWSPQPRSEAFY.